These 32 T cell receptor beta chains were all obtained from the same sample, sequenced in a study of blood T cell repertoires in COVID-19. Libraries were prepared by immunoSEQ multiplex PCR; TCRdb keeps only in-frame clonotypes and omits some of them. The table includes 60,000 to 80,000 clones, 88% detected once. Sequenced input: peripheral blood. The receptor source for this set is an older woman with acute or convalescent COVID-19.

The gene calls are TRBV19 and TRBJ1-3; D ambiguous. The CDR3 spans 13 residues. Germline-derived CDR1 and CDR2 are LNHDA and SQIVND (reference sequence). V lost 6 bases and J lost 0, with 6 bases in between. The CDR3 here is CASRQDSGNTIYF. The DNA of the CDR3 is TGTGCCAGTAGGCAGGACTCTGGAAACACCATATATTTT.

CDR3 loop: CASSQPDWYEGYTF. The DNA of the CDR3 is TGTGCCAGCAGCCAACCGGACTGGTATGAGGGCTACACCTTC. The J gene is TRBJ1-2, the V gene TRBV28, with D unclear. CDR3 length equals 14 residues. Germline V CDR1 and CDR2: MDHEN, SYDVKM. V lost 6 bases, J lost 8 bases, and 19 bases lay in between.

V gene TRBV5-1 combines with J gene TRBJ1-3; TRBD1 aligns across 9 bases. The CDR3 length is 15 residues. Looked up from germline, CDR1 is SGHRS and CDR2 is YFSETQ. V shed 4 bases, J shed 4 bases, and the junction held 6 bases outside the gene matches. The CDR3 region is CASSLQGAIGNTIYF. As DNA, the CDR3 is TGCGCCAGCAGCCTACAGGGGGCGATCGGAAACACCATATATTTT.

The rearrangement uses TRBV29-1 and TRBJ2-7; 8 bases line up with TRBD1. From germline, CDR1 is SQVTM and CDR2 ANQGSEA. V lost 1 base, J lost 5 bases, and 7 bases stayed unmatched. The CDR3 is 14 amino acids. CDR3: CSVEGGQGADEQYF. The CDR3 DNA sequence: TGCAGCGTTGAAGGGGGTCAGGGGGCGGACGAGCAGTACTTC.

The chain links TRBV24-1 to TRBJ1-1, with 7 positions matching TRBD1. The V segment lost 5 bases and the J segment 6 bases; nucleotides outside the gene matches: 11. Per the germline V gene, CDR1 is KGHDR and CDR2 is SFDVKD. The CDR3 loop spans 15 amino acids. The CDR3 loop reads CATSGGGRESAEAFF. As DNA, the CDR3 is TGTGCCACCAGTGGAGGGGGCAGGGAGTCGGCTGAAGCTTTCTTT.

The J gene is TRBJ1-4, the V gene TRBV6-6; D not resolved. Germline CDR1 is MNHNY and CDR2 is SVGAGI (reference sequence). The CDR3 length is 11 residues. V was clipped by 10 bases and J by 10 bases, with 13 bases between them. CDR3 coding DNA: TGTGCCATTGGGCGGGAGGGAAAACTGTTTTTT. Translating it yields CAIGREGKLFF.

The V call is TRBV7-9, the J call TRBJ2-7, with 7 bases fitting TRBD1. The CDR3 loop spans 13 amino acids. CDR1 is SEHNR and CDR2 is FQNEAQ in the germline V gene (reference sequence). V was clipped by 5 bases and J by 3 bases; unmatched bases: 4. The CDR3 loop is CASSRGQVYEQYF. In DNA form, the CDR3 reads TGTGCCAGCAGCCGCGGACAGGTCTACGAGCAGTACTTC.

J is TRBJ1-5 and V is TRBV19; D is ambiguous. V was cut by 6 bases and J by 3 bases, with 24 bases left in between. The length of the CDR3 is 18 residues. Germline V CDR1 and CDR2: LNHDA, SQIVND (reference sequence). CDR3 DNA sequence: TGTGCCAGTAGCCACCCCCGGGGAGTGAAGTCTCCCAATCAGCCCCAGCATTTT. Its translation is CASSHPRGVKSPNQPQHF.

The chain is built from TRBV19 and TRBJ2-3, with a possible D match to TRBD1 (6 bases). The germline V gene has CDR1 LNHDA and CDR2 SQIVND (reference sequence). Trimming removed 5 bases from V and 0 bases from J, with 15 bases in between. This CDR3 is 16 amino acids long. Here the CDR3 DNA reads TGTGCCAGTAGTTTGAGACAGGCAGCTAGCACAGATACGCAGTATTTT. Translated, it gives CASSLRQAASTDTQYF. Using reference TRBV19 and TRBJ2-3 for the parts outside the CDR3, the full variable domain is DGGITQSPKYLFRKEGQNVTLSCEQNLNHDAMYWYRQDPGQGLRLIYYSQIVNDFQKGDIAEGYSVSREKKESFPLTVTSAQKNPTAFYLCASSLRQAASTDTQYFGPGTRLTVL.

This clone was counted between two and nine times. The rearrangement joins TRBV7-2 to TRBJ2-1; perhaps TRBD1 as D (5 bases). Germline loops: CDR1 SGHTA, CDR2 FQGNSA. V shed 6 bases and J shed 4 bases, with 10 bases lying between them. This CDR3 has 13 residues. CDR3 coding DNA: TGTGCCAGCAGTCCGACAGTATACAATGAGCAGTTCTTC. Translating gives CASSPTVYNEQFF.

This chain uses TRBV28 with TRBJ1-4; TRBD1 agrees at 7 bases. The V segment lost 6 bases and the J segment 10 bases; nucleotides outside the gene matches: 14. The CDR3 has 15 residues. Germline V gives CDR1 MDHEN, CDR2 SYDVKM. CDR3 loop: CASSLQGYQELKLFF. CDR3 bases: TGTGCCAGCAGCTTACAGGGGTACCAGGAGCTAAAACTGTTTTTT.

This clone was recorded once. The chain has TRBV6-1 and TRBJ1-5; D is undetermined. V dropped 2 bases and J dropped 5 bases, with 7 bases sitting between them. This CDR3 comprises 13 residues. The germline V gene encodes CDR1 MNHNS and CDR2 SASEGT. CDR3 nucleotides: TGTGCCAGCAGTGAAATTGAGGATCAGCCCCAGCATTTT. Protein product: CASSEIEDQPQHF.

This sequence joins TRBV7-6 and TRBJ2-7, with 9 bases matching TRBD2. This CDR3 has 15 residues. J gave up 1 base and V 5 bases, and 6 bases lay outside the gene matches. Germline CDR1 is SGHVS and CDR2 is FNYEAQ. The CDR3 reads CASSPQREESYEQYF. The CDR3 DNA reads TGTGCCAGCAGCCCCCAGCGGGAGGAGTCCTACGAGCAGTACTTC.

The chain has TRBV9 and TRBJ2-3; TRBD2 matches at 9 bases. There are 14 residues in the CDR3. With V trimmed by 7 bases and J by 1 base, 4 bases remained unmatched. From germline, CDR1 is SGDLS and CDR2 YYNGEE. CDR3 in amino acids: CASGERGGTDTQYF. As DNA, the CDR3 is TGTGCCAGCGGAGAGCGGGGGGGCACAGATACGCAGTATTTT.

The V and J genes are TRBV10-3 and TRBJ2-7; perhaps TRBD1 as D (6 bases). V shed 2 bases and J shed 3 bases, with 8 bases lying between them. This CDR3 is built from 13 residues. Germline V lookup: CDR1 ENHRY, CDR2 SYGVKD. This chain's CDR3 is CAISERTDYEQYF. For the CDR3, the DNA is TGTGCCATCAGTGAGAGGACAGACTACGAGCAGTACTTC.

The chain is built from TRBV5-1 and TRBJ1-1, with 8 nucleotides matching TRBD1. This CDR3 region has 17 residues. After removal of 2 bases from V and 4 bases from J, the junction contained 13 bases not matched to a gene. Germline values: CDR1 SGHRS, CDR2 YFSETQ. For the CDR3, the DNA is TGCGCCAGCAGCTTAGGGACAGGAGAGACGGTAAGCACTGAAGCTTTCTTT. Residues: CASSLGTGETVSTEAFF.

The chain couples TRBV7-9 to TRBJ1-1; no clear D. V was cut by 2 bases and J by 0 bases, with 7 bases left in between. Germline values: CDR1 SEHNR, CDR2 FQNEAQ (reference sequence). There are 14 residues in the CDR3. Written as DNA, the CDR3 is TGTGCCAGCAGCTTACGGTTGGTGAACACTGAAGCTTTCTTT. This codes for CASSLRLVNTEAFF.

The CDR3 is CASRNRGEANYGYTF. CDR3 DNA: TGTGCCAGCAGGAACAGGGGTGAAGCTAACTATGGCTACACCTTC. The gene calls are TRBV5-6 and TRBJ1-2, with 7 bases matching TRBD1. There are 15 residues in the CDR3. Per the germline V gene, CDR1 is SGHDT and CDR2 is YYEEEE. The V gene end was trimmed by 5 bases and the J gene end by 0 bases; junction bases not matched to a gene: 7. The full variable domain, completed using reference TRBV5-6 and TRBJ1-2, is DAGVTQSPTHLIKTRGQQVTLRCSPKSGHDTVSWYQQALGQGPQFIFQYYEEEERQRGNFPDRFSGHQFPNYSSELNVNALLLGDSALYLCASRNRGEANYGYTFGSGTRLTVV.

V gene TRBV2 combines with J gene TRBJ1-6; 9 bases match TRBD1. From germline, CDR1 is SNHLY and CDR2 FYNNEI. The CDR3 sequence is 13 residues long. The V and J ends lost 4 bases and 9 bases, in that order; junction bases with no gene match: 1. The CDR3 DNA is TGTGCCAGCAGTGGGGACAGGGCTTCACCCCTCCACTTT. Encoded protein: CASSGDRASPLHF.

The rearrangement joins TRBV30 to TRBJ1-3; D ambiguous. Germline V CDR1 and CDR2: GTSNPN, SVGIG (reference sequence). V lost 2 bases and J 2 bases, leaving 10 bases between the germline ends. The CDR3 spans 14 residues. The CDR3 nucleotides are TGTGCCTGGAGTCATACAGCAACTGGAAACACCATATATTTT. Translating gives CAWSHTATGNTIYF.

This clone has a single count. The chain joins TRBV19 to TRBJ1-3; D remains unclear. This CDR3 spans 15 amino acids. CDR1 LNHDA and CDR2 SQIVND come from the germline V gene (reference sequence). V shed 3 bases and J shed 0 bases, with 9 bases lying between them. This CDR3 reads CASSMLLLSGNTIYF. The CDR3 DNA follows: TGTGCCAGTAGTATGCTGCTACTCTCTGGAAACACCATATATTTT.

V gene TRBV18 combines with J gene TRBJ1-3; unclear D gene. Trimming cost V 4 bases and J 0 bases, with 4 bases left between them. The CDR3 has 13 residues. Germline loops: CDR1 KGHSH, CDR2 LQKENI. In DNA form, the CDR3 reads TGTGCCAGCTCACAGAGCTCTGGAAACACCATATATTTT. It translates to CASSQSSGNTIYF.

This clone appeared a single time. The rearrangement uses TRBV7-3 and TRBJ2-1; D may be TRBD1 (6 bases). Trimming stripped 4 bases from V and 7 bases from J, with 11 bases between. This CDR3 contains 13 residues. Germline V gives CDR1 SGHTA, CDR2 FQGTGA. The CDR3 reads CASSSFQGNEQFF. In nucleotides, the CDR3 is TGTGCCAGCAGCTCCTTCCAGGGGAATGAGCAGTTCTTC.

This clone came up once. The V and J genes are TRBV2 and TRBJ1-4, with D possibly being TRBD1 (5 bases). The CDR3 is 16 amino acids. With 7 bases removed from V and 4 bases from J, the gap between germline ends came to 19 bases. CDR1 is SNHLY, CDR2 FYNNEI, per germline. CDR3 loop: CASKGTLHIGNEKLFF. The CDR3 coding sequence is TGTGCCAGCAAGGGGACTCTCCACATCGGTAATGAAAAACTGTTTTTT.

In this sample, this clone turned up once. The rearrangement links TRBV15 to TRBJ1-1; TRBD1 agrees at 7 bases. Germline assignment: CDR1 LNHNV and CDR2 YYDKDF (reference sequence). This CDR3 comprises 17 residues. Trimming cost V 1 base and J 3 bases; bases outside gene matches: 11. Here the CDR3 DNA reads TGTGCCACCAGCAGAGGTGGGACAGCGATATCGCACACTGAAGCTTTCTTT. Its protein is CATSRGGTAISHTEAFF.

This rearrangement joins TRBV9 to TRBJ2-3; D not certain. CDR1 and CDR2 (germline): SGDLS, YYNGEE. Trimming shortened V by 4 bases and J by 2 bases, and 5 bases separated the two germline ends. There are 12 residues in the CDR3. CDR3 in amino acids: CASSLNTDTQYF. The CDR3 bases are TGTGCCAGCAGCTTAAACACAGATACGCAGTATTTT.

This clone has a handful of counts. The V call is TRBV5-1, the J call TRBJ1-2; D unclear. CDR1 SGHRS and CDR2 YFSETQ come from the germline V gene. Trimming pared 0 bases from V and 1 base from J, leaving 4 bases between. This CDR3 is 13 amino acids long. The CDR3, as DNA: TGCGCCAGCAGCTTGGACAGTAACTATGGCTACACCTTC. Amino acid sequence: CASSLDSNYGYTF.

The chain employs TRBV30 and TRBJ2-2; D unresolved. Per germline, CDR1 GTSNPN and CDR2 SVGIG (reference sequence). This CDR3 contains 13 residues. V was cut by 2 bases and J by 7 bases, with 11 bases left in between. This CDR3 reads CAWSKLLDGELFF. The CDR3 region has the DNA TGTGCCTGGAGTAAACTCCTAGACGGGGAGCTGTTTTTT.

The chain joins TRBV12-5 to TRBJ2-3, with 9 bases fitting TRBD2. Germline-derived CDR1 and CDR2 are LGHNT and FRNRAP. The trim removed 0 bases at V and 4 bases at J, leaving 8 bases unmatched. The CDR3 has 17 amino acids. The chain's CDR3 is CASGLVRGGRAADTQYF. In nucleotides, the CDR3 is TGTGCTAGTGGTTTGGTACGAGGCGGGAGGGCCGCAGATACGCAGTATTTT. Filled out from reference TRBV12-5 and TRBJ2-3, the complete variable domain reads DARVTQTPRHKVTEMGQEVTMRCQPILGHNTVFWYRQTMMQGLELLAYFRNRAPLDDSGMPKDRFSAEMPDATLATLKIQPSEPRDSAVYFCASGLVRGGRAADTQYFGPGTRLTVL.

The chain is built from TRBV7-3 and TRBJ1-2; D may be TRBD1 (5 bases). CDR3 length equals 13 residues. V was shortened by 5 bases and J by 4 bases, with 11 bases between the two germline ends. The germline V gene has CDR1 SGHTA and CDR2 FQGTGA. The CDR3 loop is CASSPGTSYGYTF. The CDR3 DNA is TGTGCCAGCAGCCCCGGGACTTCCTATGGCTACACCTTC.

Worth noting for this clone: The identical CDR3 is also encoded by other nucleotide sequences in the sample. This chain connects TRBV3-1 (or the pseudogene TRBV3-2) to TRBJ1-6; D is unclear. The CDR3 runs to 12 residues. The germline V gene has CDR1 LGHDT and CDR2 YNNKEL (reference sequence). V lost 3 bases and J lost 7, with 4 bases in between. The CDR3 reads CASSHLNSPLHF. In DNA, the CDR3 is TGTGCCAGCAGCCATCTAAATTCACCCCTCCACTTT.

The chain links TRBV28 to TRBJ1-2; 9 nucleotides line up with TRBD1. The CDR3 covers 16 residues. Germline V gives CDR1 MDHEN, CDR2 SYDVKM. V was clipped by 4 bases and J by 3 bases; unmatched bases: 9. The CDR3 spells CASSSPGTGYDYGYTF. As DNA, the CDR3 is TGTGCCAGCAGTTCTCCGGGGACAGGGTACGACTATGGCTACACCTTC.